The clone carrying this TCR beta chain has at least ten counts. The antigen is not known. These data originate in a study of early T cells in non-severe SARS-CoV-2 infection. Study as a whole: Sequencing used unsorted whole-blood bulk RNA, so chains lack pairing.

General observations from the study: VDJdb matching skewed toward anti-spike CD8 responses, missing private and CD4 specificities.

Individual cDNA molecules received unique molecular identifiers during library preparation. Each CDR3 protein is one row after TCRdb ran MiXCR on the 5' RACE reads. The table lists 45,000 to 65,000 distinct CDR3 sequences, roughly 12% of them singletons, with 2.5% in the top ten. This CDR3 is 12 amino acids long. Per germline, CDR1 MNHEY and CDR2 SMNVEV (reference sequence). Germline trimming cut 6 bases from V and 8 bases from J; bases unmatched to any gene: 3. The receptor was isolated from an adult who was a healthcare worker with PCR-confirmed SARS-CoV-2 infection or an uninfected control (not recorded which). The chain employs TRBV27 and TRBJ2-1; 8 bases agree with TRBD1. Sequenced here: whole blood, sampled at baseline. The CDR3 loop is CASSPTGDEQFF. CDR3 bases: TGTGCCAGCAGCCCGACAGGGGATGAGCAGTTCTTC.